Reported below is one T cell receptor (beta chain). This entry belongs to a study of T cell clones after liver transplantation. As for the study in general: Apart from three HCV-positive recipients, transplants were for non-autoimmune, non-viral reasons.

Sequencing was performed with immunoSEQ multiplex PCR; in TCRdb, only in-frame clones are kept and a portion is missing. The sample includes around 97,000 clones, around four fifths seen only once; the top ten take 2.5% to 3%. Trimming stripped 0 bases from V and 7 bases from J, with 16 bases between. The germline V gene encodes CDR1 SGDLS and CDR2 YYNGEE. The CDR3 has 15 amino acids. The source material was CD4+ T cells from blood, sampled approximately 50 months after liver transplant. The receptor's source is a human patient who received a liver transplant. Part of the T cell pool may stem from the graft donor. The gene calls are TRBV9 and TRBJ1-2; D is perhaps TRBD1 (5 bases). This CDR3 reads CASSVAAGSSGGYTF. CDR3 DNA: TGTGCCAGCAGCGTAGCGGCAGGGAGCTCGGGTGGCTACACCTTC.